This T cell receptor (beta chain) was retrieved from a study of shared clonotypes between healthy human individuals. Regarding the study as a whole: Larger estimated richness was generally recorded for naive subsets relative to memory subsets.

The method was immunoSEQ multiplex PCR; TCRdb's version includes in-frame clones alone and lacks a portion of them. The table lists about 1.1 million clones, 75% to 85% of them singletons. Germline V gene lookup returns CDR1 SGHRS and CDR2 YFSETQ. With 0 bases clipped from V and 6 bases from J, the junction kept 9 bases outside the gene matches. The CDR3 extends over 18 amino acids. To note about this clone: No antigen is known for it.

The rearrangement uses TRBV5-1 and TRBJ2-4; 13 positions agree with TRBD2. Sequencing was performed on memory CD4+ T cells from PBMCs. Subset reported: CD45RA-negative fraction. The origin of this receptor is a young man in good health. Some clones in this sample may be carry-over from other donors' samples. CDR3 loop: CASSLEGLAGWSGNIQYF. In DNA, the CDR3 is TGCGCCAGCAGCTTGGAGGGACTAGCGGGGTGGAGCGGAAACATTCAGTACTTC.